These T cell receptor beta chains were read from a single sample in a study of shared clonotypes between healthy human individuals. Only in-frame clones appear in the TCRdb table, and some are missing; sequencing was by immunoSEQ multiplex PCR. The sample has roughly 2.6 million clones; roughly 92% are singletons. The sample consisted of naive CD4+ T cells sorted from blood. Receptor source: a man aged 18 to 30 in good health. The CDR3 runs from the conserved cysteine through the conserved F or W. The D gene is left open where the match is weak. The size of a clone is reported for some rows only, either as once, few or many, or as a class for expanded clones.

d_call clone_size j_call v_call cdr3_nt cdr3_aa
. . TRBJ2-5 TRBV4-2 TGTGCCAGCAGCCAAGAATATAATCAGGGGCGCGGGGAGACCCAGTACTTC CASSQEYNQGRGETQYF
TRBD2 . TRBJ2-7 TRBV5-3 TGTGCCAGAAGCTGGACATACCGGGACGTCCGACTAGCTTCCTACGAGCAGTACTTC CARSWTYRDVRLASYEQYF
TRBD1 few TRBJ1-2 TRBV7-9 TGTGCCAGCAGCTTAGTGCCCGACAGGGAAAGCACCTTC CASSLVPDRESTF
. . TRBJ1-6 TRBV5-1 TGCGCCAGCAGCTTGGACGGGGGCGGATCACCCCTCCACTTT CASSLDGGGSPLHF
TRBD2 once TRBJ2-7 TRBV18 TGTGCCAGCTCAGCGACTAGCGGGCCGACCTACGAGCAGTACTTC CASSATSGPTYEQYF
. . TRBJ2-6 TRBV5-1 TGCTTAATTCAGGGAACTGGGGCCAACGTCCTGACTTTC CLIQGTGANVLTF
TRBD1 . TRBJ1-4 TRBV10-3 TGTGCCATCTCAGGGGGCGTGAATGAAAAACTGTTTTTT CAISGGVNEKLFF
. . TRBJ2-4 TRBV27 TGTGCCAGCAGTTCGCTGGCGGGTTGGAACATTCAGTACTTC CASSSLAGWNIQYF
TRBD1 . TRBJ1-1 TRBV2 TGTGCCAGCAGGGCCCGAGAGGGACAGAGGAACACTGAAGCTTTCTTT CASRAREGQRNTEAFF
. . TRBJ1-2 TRBV9 TGTGCCAGCAGCGTAGCGTCAGGGCAAAACTATGGCTACACCTTC CASSVASGQNYGYTF
. . TRBJ1-1 TRBV28 TGTGCCAGCAGTTTATCCGGGCCCTTCAGTTACAACCTTATGAACACTGAAGCTTTCTTT CASSLSGPFSYNLMNTEAFF
TRBD2 . TRBJ2-7 TRBV19 TGTGCCAGTAGTCCCGGCAGCGGGGGCGCCTGGACCTACGAGCAGTACTTC CASSPGSGGAWTYEQYF
TRBD2 . TRBJ2-1 TRBV5-8 TGTGCCAGCAGCTTGGGGAGCGGGGGGACCTACAATGAGCAGTTCTTC CASSLGSGGTYNEQFF
TRBD1 . TRBJ1-4 TRBV25-1 TGTGCCAGCAGTGAGGGGCCCCTACAGGGGGTAGGTGAAAAACTGTTTTTT CASSEGPLQGVGEKLFF
. . TRBJ2-5 TRBV5-1 TGCGCCAGCAGCAAAACTGTGGGGAGAGAGACCCAGTACTTC CASSKTVGRETQYF
. . TRBJ1-6 TRBV6-5 TGTGCCAGCAGTCGGGGGTTACCACATAATTCACCCCTCCACTTT CASSRGLPHNSPLHF
. . TRBJ1-5 TRBV6-1 TGTGCCAGCAGTGAAGGAGGGTTTGGCAATCAGCCCCAGCATTTT CASSEGGFGNQPQHF
. . TRBJ2-3 TRBV11-2 TGTGCCAGCAGCTCCAGCGGGCGCGGACGCCGCACAGATACGCAGTATTTT CASSSSGRGRRTDTQYF
. few TRBJ1-1 TRBV7-8 TGTGCCAGCAGCTTAGCGCAGAGAGCTTTCTTT CASSLAQRAFF
. . TRBJ1-6 TRBV2 TGTGCCAGCAGTGAAGTCGGACTGAATAATTCACCCCTCCACTTT CASSEVGLNNSPLHF
. . TRBJ1-3 TRBV29-1 TGCAGCGTTGTTATAGTCTCTGGAAACACCATATATTTT CSVVIVSGNTIYF
. . TRBJ1-1 TRBV5-5 TGTGCCAGCAGCTTGGGGACAGCAAACACTGAAGCTTTCTTT CASSLGTANTEAFF
. . TRBJ1-5 TRBV6-5 TGTGCCAGCAGCTCCGCGGGACCCGATCAGCCCCAGCATTTT CASSSAGPDQPQHF
. . TRBJ2-2 TRBV30 TGTGCCTGGGGCGATGGGGCTTATACCGGGGAGCTGTTTTTT CAWGDGAYTGELFF
TRBD1 . TRBJ1-5 TRBV11-2 TGTGCCAGCAGACAACACAGGGGCGGCAATCAGCCCCAGCATTTT CASRQHRGGNQPQHF
. . TRBJ2-1 TRBV30 TGTGCCTGGAGTCTTTTGAGGGTTAATGAGCAGTTCTTC CAWSLLRVNEQFF
. . TRBJ1-5 TRBV6-1 TGTGCCAGCAGTGCGGAGGCAGGGGCCGCAAGCAATCAGCCCCAGCATTTT CASSAEAGAASNQPQHF
. . TRBJ1-6 TRBV2 TGTGCCACCTCGACAGCGATGGACCTCCACTTT CATSTAMDLHF
TRBD1 . TRBJ1-2 TRBV29-1 TGCAGCGTTGCCGAGGACAGGGCCTATGGCTACACCTTC CSVAEDRAYGYTF
. . TRBJ2-5 TRBV5-1 TGCGCCAGCAGCTTGGCCTGGGACCGAGCGGAGACCCAGTACTTC CASSLAWDRAETQYF
. . TRBJ2-7 TRBV6-5 TGTGCCAGCAGGACCGGGGGATCGCCCTCCTACGAGCAGTACTTC CASRTGGSPSYEQYF
TRBD2 . TRBJ2-7 TRBV7-2 TGTGCCAGCAGCTCGTTGACTAGCGGGAGTTACGAGCAGTACTTC CASSSLTSGSYEQYF
. . TRBJ2-1 TRBV7-2 TGTGCCAGCAGCTTAGGGACGAGCTCCTACAATGAGCAGTTCTTC CASSLGTSSYNEQFF
. few TRBJ1-2 TRBV14 TGTGCCAGCAGCGTCACATCTAACTATGGCTACACCTTC CASSVTSNYGYTF
TRBD1 . TRBJ2-2 TRBV7-3 TGTGCCAGCAGCCGGGGACAGCCGAACACCGGGGAGCTGTTTTTT CASSRGQPNTGELFF
. . TRBJ1-6 TRBV6-5 TGTGCCAGCAGTTACTCGACAACGGGTTTACCCCTCCACTTT CASSYSTTGLPLHF
TRBD2 . TRBJ2-7 TRBV9 TGTGCCAGCAGCGCTGGACTAGCGGGAGAGTTATTTTACGAGCAGTACTTC CASSAGLAGELFYEQYF
TRBD2 . TRBJ2-7 TRBV29-1 TGCAGCGGAAGGACGGGAGGGCTCTTCGACGAGCAGTACTTC CSGRTGGLFDEQYF
. once TRBJ2-7 TRBV6-5 TGTGCCAGCAGCCGGGGGCGTCGGGGCGAGCAGTACTTC CASSRGRRGEQYF
. . TRBJ2-1 TRBV7-9 TGTGCCAGCAGCTTAGCTAGGCCTCGAGATGAGCAGTTCTTC CASSLARPRDEQFF
. . TRBJ2-7 TRBV6-5 TGTGCCAGCAGTTTTTCTTCGGGATATTCCTACGAGCAGTACTTC CASSFSSGYSYEQYF
TRBD1 . TRBJ1-2 TRBV10-3 TGTGCCATCAGTTTGGGACAGGGCTATGGCTACACCTTC CAISLGQGYGYTF
TRBD1 . TRBJ1-2 TRBV2 TGTGCCAGCAGTGAAGTCGTGCCAGGGGGTAGCTACACCTTC CASSEVVPGGSYTF
TRBD1 . TRBJ2-5 TRBV5-1 TGCGCCAGCAGCTACGAAGCCGGGACAGAAGAGACCCAGTACTTC CASSYEAGTEETQYF
TRBD2 . TRBJ2-1 TRBV5-1 TGCGCCAGCAGCCCGACTAGCGTCTCCTACAATGAGCAGTTCTTC CASSPTSVSYNEQFF
. . TRBJ1-2 TRBV7-3 TGTGCCAGCAGCTTAGATGGGAGTAATGGCTACACCTTC CASSLDGSNGYTF
. . TRBJ2-5 TRBV2 TGTGCCAGCAGAGGCGCGGGGGCCCCCCAAGAGACCCAGTACTTC CASRGAGAPQETQYF
. . TRBJ2-3 TRBV2 TGTGCCAGCAGTGCTCTCGAACTAAGTAGCACAGATACGCAGTATTTT CASSALELSSTDTQYF
. . TRBJ1-6 TRBV6-5 TGTGCCAGCAGTTACTCGAACGGTTCACCCCTCCACTTT CASSYSNGSPLHF
TRBD1 once TRBJ2-6 TRBV19 TGTGCCAGCAGTCCCGGGACAGGGGGCTCTGGGGCCAACGTCCTGACTTTC CASSPGTGGSGANVLTF
. . TRBJ2-7 TRBV7-2 TGTGCCAGCAGCTTCCCCGGCCCCGGCGAGCAGTACTTC CASSFPGPGEQYF
TRBD1 . TRBJ1-1 TRBV10-3 TGTGCCATCAGTAGAACGACAGGGGGCAATGGGAACACTGAAGCTTTCTTT CAISRTTGGNGNTEAFF
TRBD2 . TRBJ2-7 TRBV4-1 TGCGCCAGCAGCCAAGGCTTGCCGGGCGGGAGAGGCCACGAGCAGTACTTC CASSQGLPGGRGHEQYF